A selection of T cell receptor beta chains follows, all from one sample in a study of T cells after yellow fever vaccination. TCRdb re-analysed the 5' RACE reads in MiXCR, keeping a single row per CDR3 protein. The table has about 210,000 distinct CDR3 sequences, roughly 3.3% seen once. The material was CD4+ T cells sorted from PBMCs, obtained 10 days after the yellow fever booster vaccination. The origin of the receptors is a man aged 18 to 29 who received the YFV17D yellow fever vaccine. Each CDR3 is given with its conserved first and last residue. D genes are given only for firm matches. The listing skips clone size in some rows; elsewhere it reads once, few, many or a size class.

CDR3nt: TGCGCCAGCAGCACCGACCTGACAGGGCGGGCCGGGGAGCTGTTTTTT
CDR3aa: CASSTDLTGRAGELFF
j_gene: TRBJ2-2
v_gene: TRBV5-1
d_gene: TRBD1
abundance: -

CDR3nt: TGTGCCAGCTCACCAGAGCTGAACAATGAGCAGTTCTTC
CDR3aa: CASSPELNNEQFF
j_gene: TRBJ2-1
v_gene: TRBV18
d_gene: -
abundance: many

CDR3nt: TGTGCCAGCAGTCCGACCTTAGCGGGGGGGCCGCGTGAGCAGTTCTTC
CDR3aa: CASSPTLAGGPREQFF
j_gene: TRBJ2-1
v_gene: TRBV12-3/TRBV12-4
d_gene: TRBD2
abundance: many

CDR3nt: TGCGCCAGCAGCCAAGTTACAGGTTATCAGCCCCAGCATTTT
CDR3aa: CASSQVTGYQPQHF
j_gene: TRBJ1-5
v_gene: TRBV4-1
d_gene: -
abundance: -

CDR3nt: TGCGCCAGCAGCCAAACTATGGGCGGTCGGGGCGAGCAGTACTTC
CDR3aa: CASSQTMGGRGEQYF
j_gene: TRBJ2-7
v_gene: TRBV10-2
d_gene: -
abundance: -

CDR3nt: TGTGCCACCAGTGATAGCGCCGGGACACCTAGCACAGATACGCAGTATTTT
CDR3aa: CATSDSAGTPSTDTQYF
j_gene: TRBJ2-3
v_gene: TRBV24-1
d_gene: -
abundance: few

CDR3nt: TGTGCCAGCAGGGAAGATCCATACAGGGGTGAAAAACTGTTTTTT
CDR3aa: CASREDPYRGEKLFF
j_gene: TRBJ1-4
v_gene: TRBV28
d_gene: TRBD1
abundance: many

CDR3nt: TGTGCCAGCAGCGCTCAGGGACTAAACACAGATACGCAGTATTTT
CDR3aa: CASSAQGLNTDTQYF
j_gene: TRBJ2-3
v_gene: TRBV2
d_gene: TRBD2
abundance: -

CDR3nt: TGTGCCACCAGCCGAGCGGGGGGCAACACAGATACGCAGTATTTT
CDR3aa: CATSRAGGNTDTQYF
j_gene: TRBJ2-3
v_gene: TRBV24-1
d_gene: TRBD2
abundance: few

CDR3nt: TGCGCCAGCAGCCCTCGACTAGCGGCCGATCAAGAGACCCAGTACTTC
CDR3aa: CASSPRLAADQETQYF
j_gene: TRBJ2-5
v_gene: TRBV4-1
d_gene: TRBD2
abundance: many

CDR3nt: TGCAGTGCTTCCCTTACAGAGAGAGATGCGTATTTT
CDR3aa: CSASLTERDAYF
j_gene: TRBJ2-3
v_gene: TRBV20-1
d_gene: -
abundance: many